This TCR beta chain was found in a study of T cell responses to AZD1222 COVID-19 vaccine. Study-wide points: Samples come after the peak T cell response, not at day 14.

This CDR3 is built from 15 residues. After removal of 6 bases from V and 3 bases from J, the junction contained 7 bases not matched to a gene. Germline-derived CDR1 and CDR2 are ENHRY and SYGVKD. Measured with immunoSEQ multiplex PCR; TCRdb has only the in-frame clones, and not every one. The data show over 150,000 clones, 90% seen once. As to this clone: Its antigen is unknown.

The clonotype was recovered from an adult in good health. The starting material was peripheral blood, obtained on day 0 of AZD1222 vaccination. The chain links TRBV10-3 to TRBJ2-2; the match to TRBD1 covers 7 bases. The CDR3 loop reads CAISAGGADTGELFF. CDR3 DNA: TGTGCCATCAGCGCAGGGGGAGCGGACACCGGGGAGCTGTTTTTT.